These 27 T cell receptor beta chains share one sample of origin, sequenced in a study of T cells in Graves' hyperthyroidism and ophthalmopathy. There were TCR beta CDR3 regions amplified from RNA transcripts. First-round RT-PCR with HTBI primers amplified the TCR CDR3 region. MiXCR, run by TCRdb on the multiplex PCR reads, gives a single entry per CDR3 protein. Of about 400,000 distinct CDR3 sequences in the sample, 15% were seen once. What was sequenced was blood. The receptors shown here come from a woman aged 30 to 39 with Graves' hyperthyroidism.

Concerning this clonotype: Just one base apart from a much larger clone, this may be a read error. The CDR3 end shows no conserved phenylalanine or tryptophan, and so a read error is likely. The rearrangement joins TRBV11-2 to TRBJ2-3; D tentatively reads TRBD1 or TRBD2 (5 bases each). V was pared by 2 bases and J by 1 base, with 7 bases between. The CDR3 is made up of 14 amino acids. The germline V gene encodes CDR1 SGHAT and CDR2 FQNNGV. CDR3 in amino acids: CASSLMGGTDTQYS. In DNA form, the CDR3 reads TGTGCCAGCAGCTTAATGGGGGGCACAGATACGCAGTATTCT.

A single count supports this clonotype. A much larger clone is a single base away; this may be a read error. This chain joins TRBV7-2 and TRBJ2-1, with unresolved D. CDR1 is SGHTA, CDR2 FQGNSA, per germline. The CDR3 has 11 residues. The CDR3 bases are TGTGCCCGCAGCTCCTCCAGTGAGCAGTTCTTC. Protein sequence: CARSSSSEQFF.

The sample holds many counts of this clonotype. This chain joins TRBV18 and TRBJ2-7, with a possible D match to TRBD2 (5 bases). CDR3 length: 15 amino acids. Deletions cut 3 bases from V and 2 bases from J, with 14 bases between. Looked up from germline, CDR1 is KGHSH and CDR2 is LQKENI. CDR3 region: CASSPSLDSTYEQYF. CDR3 DNA sequence: TGTGCCAGCTCACCCTCTTTGGACTCCACCTACGAGCAGTACTTC.

This clonotype occurred many times. This chain uses TRBV27 with TRBJ2-3, with 7 positions matching TRBD2. CDR1 is MNHEY, CDR2 SMNVEV, per germline (reference sequence). The CDR3 covers 16 residues. V shed 4 bases, J shed 2 bases, and the junction held 9 bases outside the gene matches. The CDR3 sequence is CASSSGASGNTDTQYF. In nucleotides, the CDR3 is TGTGCCAGCAGTTCCGGGGCTAGCGGAAACACAGATACGCAGTATTTT.

The J gene is TRBJ2-5, the V gene TRBV29-1, with D uncertain. This CDR3 region has 11 residues. Germline V gives CDR1 SQVTM, CDR2 ANQGSEA. Here the CDR3 DNA reads TGCACAAAAAGTTGGCGAGAGACCCAGTACTTC. Its translation: CTKSWRETQYF.

This clonotype was counted between two and nine times. This sequence joins TRBV2 and TRBJ1-2; D gene uncertain. This CDR3 is 13 amino acids long. Germline CDR1 and CDR2: SNHLY and FYNNEI. Trimming stripped 1 base from V and 8 bases from J, with 11 bases between. This CDR3 is CASSEDFGRGYTF. CDR3 in DNA: TGTGCCAGCAGTGAAGACTTCGGCAGGGGCTACACCTTC.

Points on this clonotype: A read error may produce the germline difference seen at one junction end. This rearrangement joins TRBV13 to TRBJ2-7; D gene ambiguous. Germline V lookup: CDR1 PRHDT, CDR2 FYEKMQ (reference sequence). There are 13 residues in the CDR3. The CDR3 is CASSLLEAYERYF. CDR3 bases: TGTGCCAGCAGCTTACTTGAGGCCTACGAGCGGTACTTC.

There are many counts of this clonotype. The chain carries TRBV6-2 or TRBV6-3 and TRBJ1-1; D ambiguous. Germline CDR1 and CDR2: MNHEY and SVGEGT. This CDR3 has 14 amino acids. The V end lost 0 bases, the J end lost 1 base, and 6 bases lay between the germline ends. Here the CDR3 DNA reads TGTGCCAGCAGTTACTCAGGGTCGAACACTGAAGCTTTCTTT. Translation: CASSYSGSNTEAFF.

This clonotype was found many times. This sequence joins TRBV20-1 and TRBJ2-7; TRBD2 agrees at 10 bases. Germline lookup yields CDR1 DFQATT and CDR2 SNEGSKA (reference sequence). The V and J ends lost 6 bases and 3 bases, in that order; junction bases with no gene match: 8. The CDR3 is 14 residues long. The CDR3 DNA reads TGCAGTGCCGAAAATAGCGGGAGGAACTACGAGCAGTACTTC. It encodes CSAENSGRNYEQYF.

This clonotype was counted only a few times. V is TRBV18 and J is TRBJ2-4; D is undetermined. V lost 6 bases to trimming and J lost 6 bases, with 18 bases between them. This CDR3 comprises 15 residues. Germline values: CDR1 KGHSH, CDR2 LQKENI. The CDR3 protein is CASSPQRASGNIQYF. The CDR3 nucleotides read TGTGCCAGCTCCCCGCAACGGGCCTCGGGAAACATTCAGTACTTC.

The rearrangement uses TRBV11-2 and TRBJ2-7, with 8 bases matching TRBD2. Trimming cost V 4 bases and J 5 bases; bases outside gene matches: 13. This CDR3 is 16 amino acids long. CDR1 and CDR2 from the germline V gene are SGHAT and FQNNGV. This CDR3 reads CASSSLLSGGPNEQYF. The CDR3, as DNA: TGTGCCAGCAGCTCTCTCCTTTCGGGAGGGCCAAACGAGCAGTACTTC.

This clonotype has at least ten counts. The gene calls are TRBV18 and TRBJ1-1, with D uncertain. The germline CDR1 and CDR2 sequences are KGHSH and LQKENI. The CDR3 contains 13 residues. V lost 3 bases and J lost 8, with 13 bases in between. The CDR3 here is CASSPGQKNEAFF. CDR3 sequence (DNA): TGTGCCAGCTCACCTGGCCAGAAGAACGAAGCTTTCTTT.

V gene TRBV5-1 combines with J gene TRBJ1-2, with 8 bases lining up with TRBD1. This CDR3 region has 12 residues. CDR1 and CDR2 (germline): SGHRS, YFSETQ. J gave up 3 bases and V 6 bases, and 1 base lay outside the gene matches. CDR3 coding DNA: TGCGCCAGCAAGGACAGGGACTATGGCTACACCTTC. This translates into CASKDRDYGYTF.

This rearrangement joins TRBV10-3 to TRBJ1-5; D uncertain. The germline V and J ends were trimmed by 8 bases and 4 bases, with 12 bases remaining between them. CDR1 is ENHRY, CDR2 SYGVKD, per germline. The CDR3 length is 13 residues. This CDR3 is CAIGLGTNQPQHF. The DNA of the CDR3 is TGTGCCATCGGATTGGGCACGAATCAGCCCCAGCATTTT.

This clonotype came up many times. The chain has TRBV7-6 and TRBJ2-3; D may match TRBD1 or TRBD2 (7 bases each). CDR1 and CDR2 from the germline V gene are SGHVS and FNYEAQ. The CDR3 has 15 amino acids. The V end lost 4 bases, the J end lost 3 bases, and 14 bases lay between the germline ends. As DNA, the CDR3 is TGTGCCAGCAGCTGGCAGGGGGAGGGTACAGATACGCAGTATTTT. Protein sequence: CASSWQGEGTDTQYF.

In this sample, this clonotype turned up many times. The V call is TRBV28, the J call TRBJ2-3; perhaps TRBD1 as D (5 bases). Trimming took off 2 bases at V and 1 base at J, with 13 bases between the two ends. The CDR3 length is 16 residues. Germline-derived CDR1 and CDR2 are MDHEN and SYDVKM. The CDR3 is CASSLTGRTGTDTQYF. The CDR3, as DNA: TGTGCCAGCAGTTTAACAGGACGAACAGGCACAGATACGCAGTATTTT.

The chain is built from TRBV19 and TRBJ2-1; 9 nucleotides line up with TRBD1. The CDR3 runs 16 residues. Germline CDR1 and CDR2: LNHDA and SQIVND (reference sequence). V shed 5 bases and J 8 bases; nucleotides not matched to a gene: 13. The chain's CDR3 is CASSPSPGTGWYEQFF. The CDR3 DNA reads TGTGCCAGTAGTCCCTCCCCCGGGACAGGGTGGTATGAGCAGTTCTTC.

As concerns this clonotype: This may be a read error, as it is one base from a much larger clone. The chain combines TRBV20-1 with TRBJ2-7; D is possibly TRBD1 or TRBD2 (5 bases each). This CDR3 contains 12 residues. Trimming took 7 bases from V and 2 from J, leaving 12 bases between them. In germline, CDR1 is DFQATT, CDR2 SNEGSKA (reference sequence). The CDR3 loop reads CSVAGATYEQYF. The CDR3 coding sequence is TGCAGTGTGGCCGGGGCCACCTACGAGCAGTACTTC.

This clonotype was seen at least ten times. The V gene is TRBV5-1, the J gene TRBJ2-7, with 9 nucleotides matching TRBD1. Trimming at V came to 3 bases and at J to 0 bases, leaving 4 bases not matched to a gene. The CDR3 length is 15 residues. The V gene's germline CDR1 is SGHRS and CDR2 YFSETQ. The CDR3 protein is CASSSWTGDSYEQYF. As DNA, the CDR3 is TGCGCCAGCAGCTCATGGACAGGGGACTCCTACGAGCAGTACTTC.

This clonotype occurred many times. The chain recombines TRBV2 with TRBJ2-7, with unresolved D. The germline gives CDR1 SNHLY, CDR2 FYNNEI. Between the trimmed V and J ends, which lost 3 bases and 0 bases, there was a span of 12 bases. The CDR3 is made up of 15 amino acids. CDR3 DNA sequence: TGTGCCAGCAGTGACGGGCCGCTCGGCTCCTACGAGCAGTACTTC. It is translated as CASSDGPLGSYEQYF.

The sample holds many counts of this clonotype. The chain carries TRBV30 and TRBJ2-5, with 7 positions matching TRBD1. V lost 1 base and J lost 4; bases outside the gene matches: 9. The V gene's germline CDR1 is GTSNPN and CDR2 SVGIG (reference sequence). CDR3 length: 15 residues. In nucleotides, the CDR3 is TGTGCCTGGAGTGCCTTTGGACAGGACTTAGAGACCCAGTACTTC. This translates into CAWSAFGQDLETQYF.

This clonotype was seen a handful of times. V gene TRBV6-1 combines with J gene TRBJ2-5; possible D gene TRBD1, 6 bases. The V gene lost 5 bases and the J gene lost 5 bases, with 15 bases spanning the gap. This CDR3 is built from 14 residues. Germline assignment: CDR1 MNHNS and CDR2 SASEGT. Written as DNA, the CDR3 is TGTGCCAGCAGTTACGGGGACACTCGGGAGACCCAGTACTTC. Translated, it gives CASSYGDTRETQYF.

The chain carries TRBV7-2 and TRBJ2-7, with D possibly being TRBD1 (7 bases). Germline loops: CDR1 SGHTA, CDR2 FQGNSA. Between the trimmed V and J ends, which lost 5 bases and 7 bases, there was a span of 21 bases. This CDR3 has 15 residues. This CDR3 reads CASSDGPGGLDEQYF. CDR3 nucleotides: TGTGCCAGCAGCGACGGGCCAGGGGGACTGGATGAGCAGTACTTC.

As to this clonotype: The junction departs from germline at one end; a sequencing error may be responsible. This chain links TRBV7-3 with TRBJ2-1, with 13 bases fitting TRBD2. The CDR3 runs 15 residues. Germline values: CDR1 SGHTA, CDR2 FQGTGA. In nucleotides, the CDR3 is TGTGCCAGCAGCCAGTCCGGGACTAGCGGGAACGAGCGGTTCTTC. Encoded protein: CASSQSGTSGNERFF.

This chain joins TRBV28 and TRBJ1-3; D remains unclear. This CDR3 has 13 amino acids. Germline assignment: CDR1 MDHEN and CDR2 SYDVKM. V was clipped by 3 bases and J by 7 bases, with 10 bases between them. This chain's CDR3 is CASSLESANTIYF. CDR3 nucleotide sequence: TGTGCCAGCAGTTTGGAGAGCGCGAACACCATATATTTT.

V is TRBV7-9 and J is TRBJ2-5; unclear D gene. Germline values: CDR1 SEHNR, CDR2 FQNEAQ (reference sequence). This CDR3 comprises 15 residues. V shed 2 bases and J shed 2 bases, with 12 bases lying between them. CDR3 loop: CASSLFGQAQETQYF. The DNA for the CDR3 is TGTGCCAGCAGCTTATTTGGGCAGGCGCAAGAGACCCAGTACTTC.

In its sample, this clonotype was seen many times. The genes are TRBV18 and TRBJ2-5; 9 bases agree with TRBD1. V lost 5 bases, J lost 2 bases, and 6 bases stayed unmatched. CDR1 and CDR2 (germline): KGHSH, LQKENI. The CDR3 sequence is 15 residues long. CDR3 sequence (DNA): TGTGCCAGCTCAACCGGGACAGGGATACAAGAGACCCAGTACTTC. It encodes CASSTGTGIQETQYF.